A single sample gave rise to the 13 T cell receptor beta chains below, sequenced in a study of early T cells in non-severe SARS-CoV-2 infection. TCRdb reanalysed the 5' RACE reads using MiXCR and keeps one entry per CDR3 protein. The sample gives tens of thousands of distinct CDR3 sequences, around 8.5% of which show up once; under 25% is in the top ten. Sequencing was done on a sample of whole blood. These TCRs come from an adult who was a healthcare worker with PCR-confirmed SARS-CoV-2 infection or an uninfected control (not recorded which).

In its sample, this clonotype was seen a few times. The chain links TRBV5-1 to TRBJ2-3; the D gene is possibly TRBD2 (6 bases). Germline V gene sequence: CDR1 SGHRS, CDR2 YFSETQ. The ends were cut back, 4 bases at V and 1 base at J, with 10 bases in the middle. The CDR3 is 14 residues long. The CDR3 DNA reads TGCGCCAGCAGCCCATGGGGGGGCACAGATACGCAGTATTTT. It specifies CASSPWGGTDTQYF.

This clonotype appeared a few times. This chain connects TRBV2 to TRBJ2-7; no definite D call. Germline V gene sequence: CDR1 SNHLY, CDR2 FYNNEI. The CDR3 totals 13 residues. The V gene lost 3 bases and the J gene lost 4 bases, with 10 bases spanning the gap. CDR3 in DNA: TGTGCCAGCAGTGACTACCGAATTTACGAGCAGTACTTC. It specifies CASSDYRIYEQYF. Full variable domain (outside the CDR3, taken from reference TRBV2 and TRBJ2-7): EPEVTQTPSHQVTQMGQEVILRCVPISNHLYFYWYRQILGQKVEFLVSFYNNEISEKSEIFDDQFSVERPDGSNFTLKIRSTKLEDSAMYFCASSDYRIYEQYFGPGTRLTVT.

This clonotype was seen only a few times. V gene TRBV10-1 combines with J gene TRBJ2-5; TRBD1 or TRBD2 may be the D gene (5 bases each). Trimming removed 4 bases at V and 2 bases at J, with 11 bases between. The germline V gene encodes CDR1 WNHNN and CDR2 SYGVQD (reference sequence). The CDR3 is 14 residues long. CDR3 nucleotides: TGCGCCAGCAGTGGAGGGACCGTACAAGAGACCCAGTACTTC. This translates into CASSGGTVQETQYF.

This clonotype was seen only a few times. The J gene is TRBJ1-1, the V gene TRBV27; perhaps TRBD1 as D (6 bases). Germline V CDR1 and CDR2: MNHEY, SMNVEV (reference sequence). The length of the CDR3 is 12 residues. V was cut by 6 bases and J by 11 bases, with 16 bases left in between. Written as DNA, the CDR3 is TGTGCCAGCAGAGACAGACAGGCGGTGGCTTTCTTT. It yields the protein CASRDRQAVAFF.

The V gene is TRBV10-3, the J gene TRBJ1-2; 8 nucleotides align to TRBD1. After removal of 8 bases from V and 5 bases from J, the junction contained 7 bases not matched to a gene. Germline CDR1 is ENHRY and CDR2 is SYGVKD. The CDR3 is 13 amino acids. The DNA of the CDR3 is TGTGCCATCTCGGGGGGGACAGGATATGGCTACACCTTC. Translation gives CAISGGTGYGYTF.

A few counts support this clonotype. The rearrangement uses TRBV5-1 and TRBJ2-3, with D uncertain. Trimming took off 4 bases at V and 2 bases at J, with 5 bases between the two ends. The CDR3 is 12 residues long. Germline loops: CDR1 SGHRS, CDR2 YFSETQ. The CDR3 sequence: CASSGPTDTQYF. The DNA for the CDR3 is TGCGCCAGCAGCGGCCCCACAGATACGCAGTATTTT.

The J gene is TRBJ2-3, the V gene TRBV12-3 or TRBV12-4; D ambiguous. V lost 6 bases and J 4 bases, leaving 8 bases between the germline ends. The CDR3 has 12 amino acids. The CDR3 nucleotides are TGTGCCAGCAGGAATATACCAGATACGCAGTATTTT. Its translation is CASRNIPDTQYF.

V and J are TRBV7-9 and TRBJ1-1, with D hard to call. The V end lost 2 bases, the J end lost 1 base, and 5 bases lay between the germline ends. CDR3 length: 13 residues. CDR1 SEHNR and CDR2 FQNEAQ come from the germline V gene (reference sequence). The CDR3 protein is CASSLQTNTEAFF. CDR3 DNA: TGTGCCAGCAGCTTACAGACGAACACTGAAGCTTTCTTT.

This clonotype came up many times. This chain uses TRBV29-1 with TRBJ1-2; D might be TRBD1 (5 bases). Deletions cut 2 bases from V and 2 bases from J, with 6 bases between. The CDR3 spans 12 residues. Germline loops: CDR1 SQVTM, CDR2 ANQGSEA. Here the CDR3 reads CSVETGNYGYTF. CDR3 sequence (DNA): TGCAGCGTTGAAACAGGCAACTATGGCTACACCTTC.

The gene calls are TRBV10-3 and TRBJ1-1; TRBD1 is a possible D gene (5 bases). There are 13 residues in the CDR3. Per germline, CDR1 ENHRY and CDR2 SYGVKD. The ends were cut back, 6 bases at V and 4 bases at J, with 12 bases in the middle. CDR3 coding DNA: TGTGCCATCAGATTAATGGGGGGCACTGAAGCTTTCTTT. This encodes CAIRLMGGTEAFF.

Ten or more counts support this clonotype. The genes are TRBV19 and TRBJ1-2; D might be TRBD1 (5 bases). V was pared by 5 bases and J by 5 bases, with 15 bases between. The CDR3 contains 14 residues. CDR1 and CDR2 (germline): LNHDA, SQIVND (reference sequence). CDR3: CASSFGPGRYGYTF. The CDR3 region has the DNA TGTGCCAGTAGTTTTGGGCCAGGGCGGTATGGCTACACCTTC.

This clonotype was observed a handful of times. The V call is TRBV4-1, the J call TRBJ2-2, with TRBD2 as a possible D gene (6 bases). This CDR3 has 17 amino acids. Trimming removed 1 base at V and 4 bases at J, with 16 bases between. CDR1 is MGHRA and CDR2 is YSYEKL in the germline V gene. The CDR3 here is CASSQVIRAGGTGELFF. The CDR3 nucleotides are TGCGCCAGCAGCCAAGTTATCCGGGCCGGGGGCACCGGGGAGCTGTTTTTT.

This clonotype occurred many times. This sequence joins TRBV3-1 and TRBJ2-1, with 8 bases that match TRBD2. Losses at the gene ends were 4 bases for V and 10 bases for J; bases not matched to a gene: 6. CDR3 length: 13 residues. Germline values: CDR1 LGHDT, CDR2 YNNKEL (reference sequence). The CDR3 protein is CASSRDSGIEQFF. The CDR3 DNA follows: TGTGCCAGCAGCCGAGATAGCGGGATAGAGCAGTTCTTC.